The sequence of this TCR beta chain was determined in a study of control samples from healthy donors and cancer patients. V lost 3 bases and J lost 5; bases outside the gene matches: 2. The CDR3 has 15 residues. The germline CDR1 and CDR2 sequences are SGDLS and YYNGEE. Assay: immunoSEQ multiplex PCR; the TCRdb copy retains only in-frame clones and omits some. Of 60,000 or so clones in the sample, 95% to 96% are singletons; the top ten hold around 1%. The chain links TRBV9 to TRBJ1-4; 12 bases align to TRBD1. The clonotype originates from a woman younger than 35 in good health. The sequenced sample was blood. Written as DNA, the CDR3 is TGTGCCAGCAGCGGGGGACAGGGGGCGAATGAAAAACTGTTTTTT. Translation: CASSGGQGANEKLFF.